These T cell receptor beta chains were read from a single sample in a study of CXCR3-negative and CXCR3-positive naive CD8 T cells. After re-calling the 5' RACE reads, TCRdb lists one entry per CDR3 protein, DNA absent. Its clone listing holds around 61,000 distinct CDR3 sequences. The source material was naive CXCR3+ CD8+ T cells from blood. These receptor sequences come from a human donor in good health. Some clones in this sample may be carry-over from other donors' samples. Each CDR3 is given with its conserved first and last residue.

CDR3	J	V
CAIFNGTNTEAFF	TRBJ1-1	TRBV10-3
CATSRDGTVRGETQYF	TRBJ2-5	TRBV15
CAAKAGIAYYGYTF	TRBJ1-2	TRBV6-5
CGAEALPTGSYEQYF	TRBJ2-7	TRBV7-9
CASSSRTYEQYF	TRBJ2-7	TRBV7-9
CASSYLGGFYGYTF	TRBJ1-2	TRBV6-5
CASSLGGGSEQYF	TRBJ2-7	TRBV7-2
CASSYSTPVYGTQYF	TRBJ2-3	TRBV6-2/TRBV6-3
CSARDSDRALFEQYF	TRBJ2-7	TRBV20-1
CASSYGQYSGNTIYF	TRBJ1-3	TRBV7-2
CASSEGPYNEQFF	TRBJ2-1	TRBV10-2
CASSSGVTEAFF	TRBJ1-1	TRBV7-9